One and the same sample provided the 27 T cell receptor beta chains below, sequenced in a study of cytomegalovirus exposure and HLA in healthy donors. TCRdb's table, derived via immunoSEQ multiplex PCR, lists solely in-frame clones and lacks some. This sample has some 48,000 clones, with 94% found just once. Sample: PBMCs. The receptors were sampled from a woman between 18 and 29 years old in good health and CMV-seropositive.

This chain uses TRBV6-5 with TRBJ1-2; TRBD1 matches at 7 bases. The length of the CDR3 is 14 residues. CDR1 and CDR2 from the germline V gene are MNHEY and SVGAGI. V was pared by 1 base and J by 5 bases, with 4 bases of the junction left unmatched. In DNA form, the CDR3 reads TGTGCCAGCAGTTACTTGGGACAGCTTTATGGCTACACCTTC. Translating gives CASSYLGQLYGYTF.

V usage is TRBV4-1 and J usage is TRBJ1-3; perhaps TRBD1 as D (5 bases). The CDR3 extends over 15 amino acids. V lost 4 bases, J lost 1 base, and 11 bases lay in between. Germline CDR1 is MGHRA and CDR2 is YSYEKL. CDR3 DNA: TGCGCCAGCAGCCTTTCTGACAGTTCTGGAAACACCATATATTTT. Residues: CASSLSDSSGNTIYF.

There are a few counts of this clone. The gene calls are TRBV7-6 and TRBJ2-3, with a possible D match to TRBD2 (6 bases). The CDR3 extends over 12 amino acids. Germline CDR1 and CDR2: SGHVS and FNYEAQ. V lost 5 bases, J lost 4 bases, and 7 bases lay in between. The CDR3 loop reads CASSRRADTQYF. The CDR3 nucleotides read TGTGCCAGCAGCCGGAGGGCAGATACGCAGTATTTT.

The gene calls are TRBV10-3 and TRBJ1-2, with D perhaps matching TRBD1 (5 bases). Germline assignment: CDR1 ENHRY and CDR2 SYGVKD. CDR3 length equals 14 residues. Trimming stripped 6 bases from V and 0 bases from J, with 11 bases between. The CDR3 bases are TGTGCCATCAGGGGGACTCCCGCTAACTATGGCTACACCTTC. The encoded protein is CAIRGTPANYGYTF.

J is TRBJ1-4 and V is TRBV28, with D perhaps matching TRBD1 (5 bases). The CDR3 totals 15 residues. Trimming pared 6 bases from V and 0 bases from J, leaving 11 bases between. Germline V gives CDR1 MDHEN, CDR2 SYDVKM. The CDR3 nucleotides are TGTGCCAGCAGCGACCCGGGGGCAACTAATGAAAAACTGTTTTTT. This gives the protein CASSDPGATNEKLFF.

This clone appeared once. The V and J genes are TRBV28 and TRBJ2-7, with unresolved D. This CDR3 has 13 residues. Germline CDR1 and CDR2: MDHEN and SYDVKM. Deletions cut 6 bases from V and 3 bases from J, with 12 bases between. DNA of the CDR3: TGTGCCAGCAGCCAATTCTCAGGCTACGAGCAGTACTTC. Translating gives CASSQFSGYEQYF.

J is TRBJ2-2 and V is TRBV5-4; no definite D call. CDR1 and CDR2 (germline): SGHNT, YYREEE (reference sequence). Trimming removed 0 bases at V and 3 bases at J, with 6 bases between. This CDR3 region has 14 residues. This CDR3 is CASSLAQHTGELFF. The CDR3 DNA follows: TGTGCCAGCAGCTTGGCACAGCACACCGGGGAGCTGTTTTTT.

This sequence joins TRBV7-9 and TRBJ1-4, with TRBD1 identical over 7 bases. CDR1 is SEHNR and CDR2 is FQNEAQ in the germline V gene (reference sequence). CDR3 length equals 11 residues. The V segment lost 5 bases and the J segment 12 bases; nucleotides outside the gene matches: 3. CDR3 DNA sequence: TGTGCCAGCAGCCGTGACAGGGAACTGTTTTTT. This codes for CASSRDRELFF.

V usage is TRBV27 and J usage is TRBJ1-1, with 10 bases lining up with TRBD1. Germline trimming cut 5 bases from V and 11 bases from J; bases unmatched to any gene: 11. The CDR3 runs 14 residues. The germline gives CDR1 MNHEY, CDR2 SMNVEV (reference sequence). CDR3 sequence (DNA): TGTGCCAGCAGTCCTCAAGGGACAGGGGAATCGGCTTTCTTT. This codes for CASSPQGTGESAFF.

CDR3 in amino acids: CASSLTGDRGNSYGYTF. The DNA for the CDR3 is TGTGCCAGCAGCTTAACGGGGGACAGGGGGAATTCGTATGGCTACACCTTC. The chain is built from TRBV7-3 and TRBJ1-2, with TRBD1 identical over 11 bases. Germline V gene data show CDR1 as SGHTA and CDR2 as FQGTGA. The CDR3 is made up of 17 amino acids. V was pared by 0 bases and J by 5 bases, with 8 bases of the junction left unmatched. Together with reference TRBV7-3 and TRBJ1-2, the CDR3 gives the full variable domain: GAGVSQTPSNKVTEKGKYVELRCDPISGHTALYWYRQSLGQGPEFLIYFQGTGAADDSGLPNDRFFAVRPEGSVSTLKIQRTERGDSAVYLCASSLTGDRGNSYGYTFGSGTRLTVV.

The chain employs TRBV5-1 and TRBJ2-1; 14 bases line up with TRBD2. The CDR3 is 15 amino acids. Germline V lookup: CDR1 SGHRS, CDR2 YFSETQ. Germline trimming cut 4 bases from V and 7 bases from J; bases unmatched to any gene: 4. The CDR3 protein is CASSAGTSGRNEQFF. CDR3 nucleotides: TGCGCCAGCAGCGCAGGGACTAGCGGGAGAAATGAGCAGTTCTTC.

V is TRBV6-1 and J is TRBJ2-4; D not resolved. Trimming left V 2 bases short and J 12 bases short, with 8 bases between. Germline V gene data show CDR1 as MNHNS and CDR2 as SASEGT. This CDR3 is built from 11 residues. DNA of the CDR3: TGTGCCAGCAGTGAATTAGTGCCTCAGTACTTC. It yields the protein CASSELVPQYF.

The chain is built from TRBV28 and TRBJ1-5; 8 bases align to TRBD1. The CDR3 runs to 16 residues. The V gene end was trimmed by 3 bases and the J gene end by 4 bases; junction bases not matched to a gene: 8. Germline V gene lookup returns CDR1 MDHEN and CDR2 SYDVKM. As DNA, the CDR3 is TGTGCCAGCAGTTTTAGGTCAGGGGGCAAAAATCAGCCCCAGCATTTT. It encodes CASSFRSGGKNQPQHF.

V is TRBV7-3 and J is TRBJ2-7; TRBD2 matches at 13 bases. The length of the CDR3 is 18 residues. Germline loops: CDR1 SGHTA, CDR2 FQGTGA. Trimming cost V 4 bases and J 2 bases; bases outside gene matches: 11. The CDR3 DNA is TGTGCCAGCAGCTCCACACTAGCGGGAGGGCCGGACGCCTACGAGCAGTACTTC. This gives the protein CASSSTLAGGPDAYEQYF.

The chain carries TRBV11-3 and TRBJ2-5; maybe TRBD2 (5 bases). The CDR3 runs to 18 residues. Germline V lookup: CDR1 SGHNT, CDR2 YENEEA. Trimming removed 3 bases at V and 5 bases at J, with 25 bases between. CDR3 sequence: CASSFTPFGETTAETQYF. DNA for the CDR3: TGTGCCAGCAGCTTCACTCCCTTTGGGGAGACGACTGCGGAGACCCAGTACTTC.

V usage is TRBV14 and J usage is TRBJ2-1; maybe TRBD2 (5 bases). Germline V gene sequence: CDR1 SGHDN, CDR2 FVKESK. This CDR3 is 17 amino acids long. V lost 3 bases and J lost 2, with 17 bases in between. CDR3 residues: CASSHHRGRGTYNEQFF. The CDR3 nucleotides read TGTGCCAGCAGCCACCACCGGGGTAGAGGGACCTACAATGAGCAGTTCTTC.

The chain joins TRBV25-1 to TRBJ2-1; 7 nucleotides agree with TRBD2. The CDR3 consists of 17 residues. The V and J ends lost 1 base and 4 bases, in that order; junction bases with no gene match: 10. Germline loops: CDR1 MGHDK, CDR2 SYGVNS. The CDR3 loop is CASSESVAGAPYNEQFF. CDR3 nucleotide sequence: TGTGCCAGCAGTGAATCAGTAGCGGGTGCCCCTTACAATGAGCAGTTCTTC.

This rearrangement joins TRBV25-1 to TRBJ2-7; D not certain. The germline V gene has CDR1 MGHDK and CDR2 SYGVNS. The CDR3 contains 15 residues. Deletions cut 5 bases from V and 0 bases from J, with 14 bases between. Here the CDR3 DNA reads TGTGCCAGCAGTCCTCGGGTTGAGGTCTCCTACGAGCAGTACTTC. Translation: CASSPRVEVSYEQYF.

The chain joins TRBV4-2 to TRBJ2-5; TRBD2 aligns across 7 bases. V lost 1 base and J lost 1; bases outside the gene matches: 6. Germline V gene sequence: CDR1 LGHNA, CDR2 YNFKEQ. The CDR3 extends over 16 amino acids. This CDR3 is CASSQGLAASQETQYF. The CDR3, as DNA: TGTGCCAGCAGCCAAGGGCTAGCGGCCTCCCAAGAGACCCAGTACTTC.

The J gene is TRBJ1-2, the V gene TRBV15; TRBD1 matches at 11 bases. V was clipped by 1 base and J by 7 bases; unmatched bases: 2. This CDR3 spans 14 amino acids. CDR1 and CDR2 from the germline V gene are LNHNV and YYDKDF (reference sequence). CDR3 nucleotide sequence: TGTGCCACCAGCAGAGGGACAGGGGGCTCTGGCTACACCTTC. Its translation is CATSRGTGGSGYTF.

The V call is TRBV27, the J call TRBJ2-1, with 8 bases aligning to TRBD2. This CDR3 region has 15 residues. CDR1 and CDR2 from the germline V gene are MNHEY and SMNVEV (reference sequence). V lost 5 bases to trimming and J lost 2 bases; unmatched junction nucleotides: 5. The CDR3 nucleotides read TGTGCCAGCAGTGTTAGCGGGGCGACCTACAATGAGCAGTTCTTC. It yields the protein CASSVSGATYNEQFF.

This sequence joins TRBV9 and TRBJ2-1; 11 bases map to TRBD2. Germline V CDR1 and CDR2: SGDLS, YYNGEE. V shed 4 bases and J 7 bases; nucleotides not matched to a gene: 13. The CDR3 covers 17 residues. In DNA form, the CDR3 reads TGTGCCAGCAGCACCCCCCCGGGTAGCGGGAGGGCGAATGAGCAGTTCTTC. Translation: CASSTPPGSGRANEQFF.

The chain carries TRBV14 and TRBJ2-5; no definite D call. CDR1 and CDR2 (germline): SGHDN, FVKESK. V shed 0 bases and J shed 2 bases, with 13 bases lying between them. This CDR3 is built from 16 residues. The CDR3 DNA reads TGTGCCAGCAGCCAAGATGTGGTAGCACTACAAGAGACCCAGTACTTC. Amino acid sequence: CASSQDVVALQETQYF.

The rearrangement joins TRBV30 to TRBJ2-3, with TRBD1 as a possible D gene (5 bases). The CDR3 has 16 amino acids. Looked up from germline, CDR1 is GTSNPN and CDR2 is SVGIG (reference sequence). The V and J ends lost 3 bases and 2 bases respectively, with 18 bases between them. In DNA, the CDR3 is TGTGCCTGGAGCCCCGAAACCGACAGCCCCACAGATACGCAGTATTTT. Encoded protein: CAWSPETDSPTDTQYF.

This sequence joins TRBV18 and TRBJ1-1, with TRBD1 as a possible D gene (5 bases). The V and J ends lost 3 bases and 1 base respectively, with 6 bases between them. CDR3 size: 13 residues. From germline, CDR1 is KGHSH and CDR2 LQKENI. In nucleotides, the CDR3 is TGTGCCAGCTCACCGGGGGGGAACACTGAAGCTTTCTTT. Translation: CASSPGGNTEAFF.

V is TRBV4-2 and J is TRBJ2-7; TRBD2 aligns across 12 bases. J was trimmed by 6 bases and V by 0 bases; bases with no gene match: 6. The CDR3 has 16 amino acids. Germline CDR1 reads LGHNA; CDR2 reads YNFKEQ. CDR3 in DNA: TGTGCCAGCAGCCAAGAGCTGGGACTAGCGGGTTTCGAGCAGTACTTC. Protein: CASSQELGLAGFEQYF.

Written as DNA, the CDR3 is TGTGCCAGTAGCGGGTTCCAGGGGAGAACTGAAGCTTTCTTT. Translated, it gives CASSGFQGRTEAFF. This chain connects TRBV19 to TRBJ1-1; tentatively, D is TRBD1 (6 bases). There are 14 residues in the CDR3. The ends were cut back, 6 bases at V and 5 bases at J, with 16 bases in the middle. The germline V gene encodes CDR1 LNHDA and CDR2 SQIVND (reference sequence).